Listed below are T cell receptor beta chains from one sample, sequenced in a study of blood T cell repertoires in COVID-19. Generated by immunoSEQ multiplex PCR, the TCRdb table keeps only in-frame clones and is missing some. The sample holds some 260,000 clones, roughly four fifths seen once. The sample was peripheral blood. Receptor source: a man at least 80 years old with acute or convalescent COVID-19. The CDR3 runs from the conserved cysteine through the conserved F or W. D genes are given only for firm matches. The listing skips clone size in some rows; elsewhere it reads once, few, many or a size class.

v_gene,abundance,d_gene,j_gene,CDR3aa,CDR3nt
TRBV6-5,NA,NA,TRBJ1-4,CASSYYPPRTNEKLFF,TGTGCCAGCAGTTACTACCCGCCCAGGACTAATGAAAAACTGTTTTTT
TRBV18,once,NA,TRBJ1-2,CASSLNTGFANYGYTF,TGTGCCAGCTCACTAAATACGGGGTTTGCTAACTATGGCTACACCTTC
TRBV25-1,NA,TRBD2,TRBJ2-5,CASTGLAGRQETQYF,TGTGCCAGCACGGGACTAGCGGGAAGGCAAGAGACCCAGTACTTC
TRBV3-1/TRBV3-2,NA,NA,TRBJ1-2,CASSQSLGGYGYTF,TGTGCCAGCAGCCAAAGTTTAGGGGGCTATGGCTACACCTTC
TRBV2,NA,NA,TRBJ2-7,CASSVVQDYEQYF,TGTGCCAGCAGTGTCGTACAGGACTACGAGCAGTACTTC
TRBV5-4,NA,NA,TRBJ1-1,CASSSAGLAMNTEAFF,TGTGCCAGCAGTTCGGCGGGGTTAGCGATGAACACTGAAGCTTTCTTT
TRBV11-2,NA,NA,TRBJ2-7,CASSLRTDAYEQYF,TGTGCCAGCAGCTTAAGAACAGACGCCTACGAGCAGTACTTC
TRBV5-1,NA,TRBD1,TRBJ2-3,CASAGMGQGRKGLEAQYF,TGCGCCAGCGCTGGGATGGGACAGGGACGTAAGGGACTGGAGGCGCAGTATTTT
TRBV12-3/TRBV12-4,NA,TRBD1,TRBJ2-7,CASRLDRSYEQYF,TGTGCCAGCAGACTGGACAGGTCCTACGAGCAGTACTTC
TRBV14,NA,TRBD1,TRBJ1-1,CASSVRTGKTFF,TGTGCCAGCAGCGTCCGGACAGGGAAGACTTTCTTT
TRBV15,NA,NA,TRBJ2-2,CATSRLGLPNTGELFF,TGTGCCACCAGCAGACTTGGACTTCCGAACACCGGGGAGCTGTTTTTT
TRBV6-5,NA,NA,TRBJ1-6,CASTGSSYNSPLHF,TGTGCCAGCACCGGGAGCTCCTATAATTCACCCCTCCACTTT
TRBV5-1,NA,TRBD2,TRBJ2-1,CASSSGRTSGSQDEQFF,TGCGCCAGCAGCTCAGGGAGGACTAGCGGGAGTCAGGATGAGCAGTTCTTC
TRBV6-1,NA,NA,TRBJ2-1,CASSEAYKQLNEQFF,TGTGCCAGCAGTGAAGCGTATAAACAGCTCAATGAGCAGTTCTTC
TRBV19,NA,TRBD1,TRBJ1-2,CASDKGQGNFYGYTF,TGTGCCAGCGATAAGGGACAGGGGAACTTCTATGGCTACACCTTC
TRBV24-1,many,NA,TRBJ2-2,CATGGSRAGELFF,TGTGCCACCGGGGGGTCGAGGGCCGGGGAGCTGTTTTTT
TRBV18,NA,NA,TRBJ1-2,CASSPQPGLGYTF,TGTGCCAGCTCACCACAACCAGGGCTCGGCTACACCTTC
TRBV2,NA,NA,TRBJ2-7,CASGGWGPLSHEQYF,TGTGCCAGCGGGGGGTGGGGTCCCTTAAGCCACGAGCAGTACTTC
TRBV11-1,NA,TRBD1,TRBJ1-4,CASSLGQGYEKLFF,TGTGCCAGCAGCTTGGGACAGGGATATGAAAAACTGTTTTTT
TRBV18,NA,TRBD1,TRBJ2-5,CASSPTGHKETQYF,TGTGCCAGCTCACCGACAGGGCACAAAGAGACCCAGTACTTC
TRBV19,NA,NA,TRBJ1-2,CASSIQGKGYYGYTF,TGTGCCAGTAGTATCCAGGGAAAGGGCTACTATGGCTACACCTTC
TRBV18,NA,TRBD1,TRBJ2-1,CASSTGGQSYNEQFF,TGTGCCAGCTCTACAGGGGGCCAATCCTACAATGAGCAGTTCTTC
TRBV7-9,NA,NA,TRBJ1-5,CASSYAGTHSNQPQHF,TGTGCCAGCAGCTATGCCGGGACACACAGCAATCAGCCCCAGCATTTT
TRBV28,NA,NA,TRBJ2-7,CATGGVSREYF,TGTGCCACCGGAGGGGTTAGCCGAGAGTACTTC
TRBV2,once,TRBD1,TRBJ1-6,CASSGQGNSPLHF,TGTGCCAGCAGCGGACAGGGTAATTCACCCCTCCACTTT